A selection of T cell receptor beta chains follows, all from one sample in a study of blood T cell repertoires in COVID-19. Here immunoSEQ multiplex PCR was the method, and the copy in TCRdb shows in-frame clones only, minus some. The data show tens of thousands of clones, with approximately 90% seen just once and roughly a tenth held by the top ten. The sample comprised peripheral blood. All receptors derive from a man in his 70s with active or convalescent COVID-19. Each CDR3 is given with its conserved first and last residue. A D gene is named only where the DNA matches it firmly. Expanded clones are given a class, and other clones once, few, many or no size at all.

D gene: TRBD1; clone size: .; V gene: TRBV5-8; J gene: TRBJ1-5; CDR3 DNA: TGTGCCAGCAGCCGGGGACAGCTTGAGGGGCAGCCCCAGCATTTT; CDR3 protein: CASSRGQLEGQPQHF
D gene: .; clone size: .; V gene: TRBV6-5; J gene: TRBJ2-2; CDR3 DNA: TGTGCCAGCAGGATAAGCGGTAACACCGGGGAGCTGTTTTTT; CDR3 protein: CASRISGNTGELFF
D gene: TRBD1; clone size: few; V gene: TRBV30; J gene: TRBJ2-2; CDR3 DNA: TGTGCCTGGAGTGCCTTAGACAGGGTTGGCACCGGGGAGCTGTTTTTT; CDR3 protein: CAWSALDRVGTGELFF
D gene: .; clone size: .; V gene: TRBV18; J gene: TRBJ1-1; CDR3 DNA: TGTGCCAGCTCACCACCGGGAGTACTAAACACTGAAGCTTTCTTT; CDR3 protein: CASSPPGVLNTEAFF
D gene: .; clone size: .; V gene: TRBV3-1/TRBV3-2; J gene: TRBJ2-6; CDR3 DNA: TGTGCCAGCAGCCAATTCGGACTTGGGGCCAACGTCCTGACTTTC; CDR3 protein: CASSQFGLGANVLTF
D gene: .; clone size: .; V gene: TRBV3-1/TRBV3-2; J gene: TRBJ2-1; CDR3 DNA: TGTGCCAGCAGCCAAGATCGCTATGCACGGGCGGGTAGGGAGAATGAGCAGTTCTTC; CDR3 protein: CASSQDRYARAGRENEQFF
D gene: TRBD1; clone size: .; V gene: TRBV4-2; J gene: TRBJ1-1; CDR3 DNA: TGTGCCAGCAGCCAAGTGCTCCGCAGGGGGACTGAAGCTTTCTTT; CDR3 protein: CASSQVLRRGTEAFF
D gene: TRBD2; clone size: .; V gene: TRBV30; J gene: TRBJ2-1; CDR3 DNA: TGTGCCTGGAGTGGACTAGCGGGGCAAACGCAGTTCTTC; CDR3 protein: CAWSGLAGQTQFF
D gene: TRBD2; clone size: .; V gene: TRBV19; J gene: TRBJ2-2; CDR3 DNA: TGTGCCAGTAGCTCTAGCGGAGGGAGGGTCGGGGAGCTGTTTTTT; CDR3 protein: CASSSSGGRVGELFF
D gene: .; clone size: .; V gene: TRBV7-9; J gene: TRBJ1-1; CDR3 DNA: TGTGCCAGCACCTCCAGGAGGAGCACTGAAGCTTTCTTT; CDR3 protein: CASTSRRSTEAFF
D gene: .; clone size: .; V gene: TRBV28; J gene: TRBJ1-6; CDR3 DNA: TGTGCCAGCAGTTCACAGGGCTCCTATAATTCACCCCTCCACTTT; CDR3 protein: CASSSQGSYNSPLHF
D gene: .; clone size: .; V gene: TRBV29-1; J gene: TRBJ1-1; CDR3 DNA: TGCAGCGTTGCCCTTGGGGGGGCTGTCACTGAAGCTTTCTTT; CDR3 protein: CSVALGGAVTEAFF
D gene: .; clone size: .; V gene: TRBV28; J gene: TRBJ1-1; CDR3 DNA: TGTGCCAGCAGTTTATTAGTCACTGAAGCTTTCTTT; CDR3 protein: CASSLLVTEAFF
D gene: .; clone size: .; V gene: TRBV21-1; J gene: TRBJ2-3; CDR3 DNA: TGTGCCAGCTTTATCGTCGACAGGTCTTGGGATATATTCACAGATACGCAGTATTTT; CDR3 protein: CASFIVDRSWDIFTDTQYF
D gene: TRBD1; clone size: .; V gene: TRBV2; J gene: TRBJ2-7; CDR3 DNA: TGTGCCAGCAGAGAGATAACAGGGGGCCGAAACGAGCAGTACTTC; CDR3 protein: CASREITGGRNEQYF
D gene: .; clone size: .; V gene: TRBV5-1; J gene: TRBJ1-3; CDR3 DNA: TGCGCCAGCAGCTTAGGCAGGGAACTATTTGGAAACACCATATATTTT; CDR3 protein: CASSLGRELFGNTIYF
D gene: .; clone size: once; V gene: TRBV7-3; J gene: TRBJ1-5; CDR3 DNA: TGTGCCAGCGCGGAGAATAGCAATCAGCCCCAGCATTTT; CDR3 protein: CASAENSNQPQHF
D gene: .; clone size: .; V gene: TRBV7-2; J gene: TRBJ2-3; CDR3 DNA: TGTGCCAGCAGCTTATTCCCCCTCGATACGCAGTATTTT; CDR3 protein: CASSLFPLDTQYF
D gene: .; clone size: .; V gene: TRBV23-1; J gene: TRBJ1-6; CDR3 DNA: TGCGCCAGCAGTCAATCTCCTCGTTCACCCCTCCACTTT; CDR3 protein: CASSQSPRSPLHF
D gene: .; clone size: .; V gene: TRBV2; J gene: TRBJ2-3; CDR3 DNA: TGTGCCAGCAGTGAGATTCTAGCAAACACAGATACGCAGTATTTT; CDR3 protein: CASSEILANTDTQYF
D gene: TRBD1; clone size: .; V gene: TRBV28; J gene: TRBJ2-7; CDR3 DNA: TGTGCCAGCAGTGAGCCTGGGACAGGGGGAGGCTACGAGCAGTACTTC; CDR3 protein: CASSEPGTGGGYEQYF
D gene: .; clone size: .; V gene: TRBV9; J gene: TRBJ2-7; CDR3 DNA: TGTGCCCTCCGCGGAACGGACTACGAGCAGTACTTC; CDR3 protein: CALRGTDYEQYF
D gene: TRBD1; clone size: .; V gene: TRBV25-1; J gene: TRBJ1-1; CDR3 DNA: TGTGCCAGCAGTGCGGCGACAGGGGGCACTGAAGCTTTCTTT; CDR3 protein: CASSAATGGTEAFF
D gene: TRBD2; clone size: .; V gene: TRBV7-3; J gene: TRBJ2-2; CDR3 DNA: TGTGCCAGCAGCTCCTTGGGACTAGCGGGGAACACCGGGGAGCTGTTTTTT; CDR3 protein: CASSSLGLAGNTGELFF
D gene: .; clone size: .; V gene: TRBV6-5; J gene: TRBJ1-1; CDR3 DNA: TGTGCCAGCAGCCTACGACAGATGAACACTGAAGCTTTCTTT; CDR3 protein: CASSLRQMNTEAFF
D gene: .; clone size: .; V gene: TRBV7-2; J gene: TRBJ2-7; CDR3 DNA: TGTGCCAGTCAGGTATCCGCCACCGCCTACGAGCAGTACTTC; CDR3 protein: CASQVSATAYEQYF